This T cell receptor beta chain is drawn from a study of blood T cell repertoires in COVID-19. Germline V gene lookup returns CDR1 LNHDA and CDR2 SQIVND (reference sequence). There are 14 residues in the CDR3. Trimming at V came to 4 bases and at J to 5 bases, leaving 5 bases not matched to a gene. Participant reports of clinical history set cohort assignment. Two negative PCRs, clearance, or symptom resolution characterized the recovered Cohort 3 donors. Using immunoSEQ multiplex PCR, the repertoire was profiled, and TCRdb retains in-frame clones only, with some absent. The repertoire consists of approximately 490,000 clones, with approximately 90% occurring once and the leading ten covering 0.7%.

The specimen sequenced was PBMCs or T cells enriched from blood (not recorded which). The TCR sequence derives from a woman between 18 and 30 years old who had recovered from COVID-19. The chain recombines TRBV19 with TRBJ1-5; 7 bases match TRBD1. The CDR3 loop is CASSTQGRYQPQHF. The CDR3 DNA reads as TGTGCCAGTAGTACACAGGGGCGGTATCAGCCCCAGCATTTT.